The 12 T cell receptor beta chains presented below share a single source sample, sequenced in a study of blood T cells in healthy people across ages. Together with a sample-barcoded 5' primer, a J-beta primer mix was included in a second PCR lasting about 7 to 12 cycles. Via MiXCR, TCRdb re-called the 5' RACE reads, giving one row per CDR3 protein. The sample records about 1.6 million distinct CDR3 sequences, roughly 32% being singletons. Input material: blood. These receptors were obtained from a woman aged 30 to 39 in good health.

This clonotype was counted between two and nine times. The chain uses TRBV6-5 and TRBJ2-4; no clear D gene. Germline CDR1 MNHEY, CDR2 SVGAGI. CDR3 length: 15 amino acids. V was shortened by 0 bases and J by 1 base, with 7 bases between the two germline ends. The CDR3, as DNA: TGTGCCAGCAGTTACTCGCATGGGGCCAAAAACATTCAGTACTTC. This encodes CASSYSHGAKNIQYF.

This clonotype has a handful of counts. This chain uses TRBV6-2 or TRBV6-3 with TRBJ2-1; 8 bases fit TRBD2. The CDR3 is 14 amino acids. The trim removed 4 bases at V and 9 bases at J, leaving 8 bases unmatched. Germline V gene lookup returns CDR1 MNHEY and CDR2 SVGEGT. CDR3: CASSFVRGESEQFF. CDR3 DNA sequence: TGTGCCAGCAGTTTCGTGCGGGGGGAGAGTGAGCAGTTCTTC.

This clonotype has just a few counts. The CDR3 sequence: CASSDNEAGAGEQYF. In nucleotides, the CDR3 is TGTGCCAGCAGTGATAATGAAGCGGGAGCCGGGGAGCAGTACTTC. This chain connects TRBV2 to TRBJ2-7; 8 positions match TRBD2. The CDR3 covers 15 residues. V lost 3 bases to trimming and J lost 7 bases; unmatched junction nucleotides: 11. Germline V gives CDR1 SNHLY, CDR2 FYNNEI.

The chain couples TRBV7-3 to TRBJ2-3, with a possible D match to TRBD2 (6 bases). The V gene's germline CDR1 is SGHTA and CDR2 FQGTGA. V gave up 4 bases and J gave up 7 bases, with 18 bases separating them. This CDR3 comprises 15 residues. The CDR3 coding sequence is TGTGCCAGCAGCTCACGGTCGGGAGTCCTAAATACGCAGTATTTT. Protein: CASSSRSGVLNTQYF.

The chain recombines TRBV11-2 with TRBJ2-7; no firm D call. Germline V gene lookup returns CDR1 SGHAT and CDR2 FQNNGV. Trimming removed 5 bases from V and 2 bases from J, with 16 bases in between. The CDR3 has 15 residues. CDR3 loop: CASSIAPDGTYEQYF. CDR3 DNA: TGTGCCAGCAGCATAGCCCCGGACGGAACCTACGAGCAGTACTTC. Looking up the rest from reference TRBV11-2 and TRBJ2-7 gives the full variable domain: EAGVAQSPRYKIIEKRQSVAFWCNPISGHATLYWYQQILGQGPKLLIQFQNNGVVDDSQLPKDRFSAERLKGVDSTLKIQPAKLEDSAVYLCASSIAPDGTYEQYFGPGTRLTVT.

This chain connects TRBV20-1 to TRBJ1-2, with D maybe TRBD1 (6 bases). This CDR3 is built from 13 residues. Per the germline V gene, CDR1 is DFQATT and CDR2 is SNEGSKA (reference sequence). Trimming removed 6 bases at V and 3 bases at J, with 14 bases between. The CDR3 here is CSAPTGIDYGYTF. Here the CDR3 DNA reads TGCAGTGCCCCGACAGGTATCGACTATGGCTACACCTTC.

This clonotype was seen a few times. The chain combines TRBV2 with TRBJ2-3; 7 positions agree with TRBD2. The V gene's germline CDR1 is SNHLY and CDR2 FYNNEI. J was trimmed by 2 bases and V by 9 bases; bases with no gene match: 11. The CDR3 has 15 amino acids. The CDR3 DNA is TGTGCCAGTGTTAACGGGCTAGCGGTCACAGATACGCAGTATTTT. Encoded protein: CASVNGLAVTDTQYF.

This clonotype was seen many times. The CDR3 loop is CSARDFGDTTQETQYF. CDR3 DNA: TGCAGTGCTAGAGATTTCGGGGACACCACGCAAGAGACCCAGTACTTC. The chain couples TRBV20-1 to TRBJ2-5; weak D call: TRBD1 (6 bases). CDR3 length: 16 amino acids. V gave up 0 bases and J gave up 2 bases, with 16 bases separating them. Germline lookup yields CDR1 DFQATT and CDR2 SNEGSKA (reference sequence).

The chain has TRBV5-4 and TRBJ2-5; 9 bases line up with TRBD2. The CDR3 is 14 residues long. The J segment lost 5 bases and the V segment lost 3 bases, leaving 5 bases of the junction unmatched. In germline, CDR1 is SGHNT, CDR2 YYREEE (reference sequence). The CDR3 loop reads CASSSGLARETQYF. Here the CDR3 DNA reads TGTGCCAGCAGCTCGGGACTAGCCCGGGAGACCCAGTACTTC.

Turning to this clonotype: Possible read error: a much larger clone is one base away. The chain employs TRBV3-1 and TRBJ2-5; D unclear. Judging by the DNA end, TRBJ2-7 fits better; the J call may be wrong. Germline CDR1 is LGHDT and CDR2 is YNNKEL (reference sequence). The CDR3 runs to 14 residues. The CDR3 loop is CASSSRVNHCEQYF. The CDR3, as DNA: TGTGCCAGCAGCTCTCGGGTTAATCACTGCGAGCAGTACTTC.

The chain uses TRBV20-1 and TRBJ2-1; perhaps TRBD1 as D (5 bases). Germline V lookup: CDR1 DFQATT, CDR2 SNEGSKA (reference sequence). Trimming left V 3 bases short and J 1 base short, with 16 bases between. CDR3 length: 16 amino acids. CDR3 bases: TGCAGTGCTAGGGTTTTCCGACGACAGTCCTACAATGAGCAGTTCTTC. Encoded protein: CSARVFRRQSYNEQFF.

This chain joins TRBV12-3 or TRBV12-4 and TRBJ2-2; TRBD1 is a possible D gene (6 bases). The V gene lost 3 bases and the J gene lost 1 base, with 9 bases spanning the gap. CDR3 length equals 15 residues. The CDR3 reads CASSFDRLNTGELFF. The CDR3 bases are TGTGCCAGCAGTTTTGACAGGTTGAACACCGGGGAGCTGTTTTTT.